The present TCR beta chain was sequenced within a study of T cell repertoires in cytomegalovirus infection. Across the study: CMV infection together with matching HLA type was indicated by public TCR beta signatures.

This CDR3 has 16 amino acids. Germline-derived CDR1 and CDR2 are SGHTA and FQGNSA. Trimming stripped 1 base from V and 5 bases from J, with 16 bases between. This clonotype was recorded a few times. Its antigen is still unknown. TCRdb reprocessed the reads via MiXCR and lists one record per CDR3 protein. The table shows 300,000 to 400,000 distinct CDR3 sequences, with 25% to 30% occurring only once. The source material was cultured PBMCs, sampled from culture after CMV antigen stimulation. V usage is TRBV7-2 and J usage is TRBJ2-3, with a tentative D call TRBD2 (5 bases). The clonotype was recovered from a human donor in good health (CMV status not recorded). Some clones in this sample may be carry-over from other donors' samples. The chain's CDR3 is CASSLEGPLAGDTQYF. The CDR3 DNA sequence: TGTGCCAGCAGCTTAGAAGGGCCCCTGGCGGGAGATACGCAGTATTTT.